Each of the 17 T cell receptor beta chains below was sequenced from the same sample in a study of naive CD8 T cells in extremely preterm neonates. Clones were read by immunoSEQ multiplex PCR, and TCRdb kept only the in-frame ones, dropping some. The sample gives about 8,000 clones, roughly 97% of which show up once; under 3% is in the top ten. The material sequenced was naive CD8+ T cells from blood. These receptors were collected from a human donor in good health.

The chain employs TRBV7-9 and TRBJ2-5, with 7 bases identical to TRBD1. The CDR3 is 16 amino acids. In germline, CDR1 is SEHNR, CDR2 FQNEAQ (reference sequence). Losses at the gene ends were 5 bases for V and 4 bases for J; bases not matched to a gene: 13. The CDR3 loop reads CASSPHATGDPETQYF. As DNA, the CDR3 is TGTGCCAGCAGCCCACACGCCACAGGGGACCCAGAGACCCAGTACTTC.

This chain joins TRBV30 and TRBJ1-5; maybe TRBD1 (6 bases). The CDR3 totals 15 residues. The germline V and J ends were trimmed by 3 bases and 4 bases, with 16 bases remaining between them. CDR1 GTSNPN and CDR2 SVGIG come from the germline V gene (reference sequence). The CDR3 sequence: CAWSPDSAPNQPQHF. The DNA for the CDR3 is TGTGCCTGGAGCCCGGACAGCGCTCCTAATCAGCCCCAGCATTTT.

V usage is TRBV13 and J usage is TRBJ2-1; 9 positions match TRBD2. CDR1 PRHDT and CDR2 FYEKMQ come from the germline V gene (reference sequence). With 4 bases clipped from V and 0 bases from J, the junction kept 4 bases outside the gene matches. The CDR3 is 16 amino acids. The CDR3 here is CASSYLSGSSYNEQFF. The CDR3 DNA is TGTGCCAGCAGCTACCTTAGCGGGAGCTCCTACAATGAGCAGTTCTTC. Supplemented by reference TRBV13 and TRBJ2-1, the full variable domain reads AAGVIQSPRHLIKEKRETATLKCYPIPRHDTVYWYQQGPGQDPQFLISFYEKMQSDKGSIPDRFSAQQFSDYHSELNMSSLELGDSALYFCASSYLSGSSYNEQFFGPGTRLTVL.

The rearrangement uses TRBV6-5 and TRBJ2-5, with D tentatively TRBD1 (7 bases). V gave up 3 bases and J gave up 4 bases, with 15 bases separating them. The CDR3 is 15 amino acids. The V gene's germline CDR1 is MNHEY and CDR2 SVGAGI. The CDR3 loop is CASSYGGQGGETQYF. CDR3 DNA sequence: TGTGCCAGCAGTTATGGAGGGCAGGGGGGAGAGACCCAGTACTTC.

The table lists this clone with a count of one. This rearrangement joins TRBV6-5 to TRBJ1-1, with D possibly matching TRBD1 (6 bases). The CDR3 has 13 amino acids. Trimming took 6 bases from V and 6 from J, leaving 14 bases between them. Germline-derived CDR1 and CDR2 are MNHEY and SVGAGI. For the CDR3, the DNA is TGTGCCAGCAGCCCGAGGACAGCGTCTGAAGCTTTCTTT. Amino acids: CASSPRTASEAFF.

The chain joins TRBV11-2 to TRBJ2-1; D remains unclear. CDR1 and CDR2 from the germline V gene are SGHAT and FQNNGV. Trimming removed 1 base from V and 9 bases from J, with 4 bases in between. The CDR3 is 11 amino acids. In nucleotides, the CDR3 is TGTGCCAGCAGCTTAGGAGGTGAGCAGTTCTTC. Encoded protein: CASSLGGEQFF.

This clone was seen just once. The chain couples TRBV30 to TRBJ1-2; TRBD1 agrees at 7 bases. CDR1 is GTSNPN, CDR2 SVGIG, per germline (reference sequence). Trimming removed 3 bases from V and 4 bases from J; junction bases left unmatched: 5. CDR3 length equals 13 residues. The CDR3 loop reads CAWSETGAYGYTF. The CDR3 nucleotides read TGTGCCTGGAGCGAAACAGGGGCCTATGGCTACACCTTC. Drawing the rest from reference TRBV30 and TRBJ1-2, the complete variable domain is SQTIHQWPATLVQPVGSPLSLECTVEGTSNPNLYWYRQAAGRGLQLLFYSVGIGQISSEVPQNLSASRPQDRQFILSSKKLLLSDSGFYLCAWSETGAYGYTFGSGTRLTVV.

The gene calls are TRBV7-9 and TRBJ2-1; 9 nucleotides agree with TRBD2. V lost 5 bases and J lost 8; bases outside the gene matches: 19. The CDR3 sequence is 18 residues long. Germline-derived CDR1 and CDR2 are SEHNR and FQNEAQ (reference sequence). As DNA, the CDR3 is TGTGCCAGCAGCCCAACCCTAAGGGAGGGACTAGCCCTCCATGAGCAGTTCTTC. It codes for CASSPTLREGLALHEQFF.

This clone was counted a single time. The chain couples TRBV2 to TRBJ2-7; 8 bases are a match to TRBD2. In germline, CDR1 is SNHLY, CDR2 FYNNEI. The J segment lost 4 bases and the V segment lost 2 bases, leaving 7 bases of the junction unmatched. The CDR3 is 15 residues long. The CDR3 region has the DNA TGTGCCAGCAGTGAATTTGGACTAGCAAAATACGAGCAGTACGTC. Its protein product is CASSEFGLAKYEQYV.

The chain recombines TRBV29-1 with TRBJ2-1; TRBD2 matches at 9 bases. There are 14 residues in the CDR3. After removal of 4 bases from V and 5 bases from J, the junction contained 6 bases not matched to a gene. In germline, CDR1 is SQVTM, CDR2 ANQGSEA. CDR3 protein: CSVGGREGNNEQFF. The CDR3 DNA follows: TGCAGCGTTGGGGGGCGGGAGGGTAACAATGAGCAGTTCTTC.

The rearrangement uses TRBV28 and TRBJ1-5; D is uncertain. The CDR3 extends over 16 amino acids. V was cut by 3 bases and J by 7 bases, with 19 bases left in between. Germline loops: CDR1 MDHEN, CDR2 SYDVKM. The CDR3 spells CASSFYLEGMRQPQHF. The CDR3 region has the DNA TGTGCCAGCAGTTTTTACCTCGAGGGAATGCGCCAGCCCCAGCATTTT.

V usage is TRBV28 and J usage is TRBJ2-3, with 13 bases aligning to TRBD2. Per germline, CDR1 MDHEN and CDR2 SYDVKM. The CDR3 contains 17 residues. Trimming took 4 bases from V and 3 from J; bases not matched to a gene: 7. CDR3 in amino acids: CASSYPTSGGTTDTQYF. CDR3 sequence (DNA): TGTGCCAGCAGTTACCCGACTAGCGGGGGGACTACAGATACGCAGTATTTT.

The rearrangement links TRBV5-5 to TRBJ1-4; TRBD1 matches at 7 bases. Germline loops: CDR1 SGHKS, CDR2 YYEKEE (reference sequence). V lost 3 bases, J lost 6 bases, and 5 bases stayed unmatched. CDR3 length: 14 amino acids. CDR3 sequence: CASSSDRSYEKLFF. In DNA form, the CDR3 reads TGTGCCAGCAGCTCGGACAGGAGCTATGAAAAACTGTTTTTT.

This chain joins TRBV6-1 and TRBJ1-5, with 8 bases aligning to TRBD1. Germline V CDR1 and CDR2: MNHNS, SASEGT. The CDR3 spans 16 residues. V lost 3 bases to trimming and J lost 2 bases; unmatched junction nucleotides: 6. The CDR3 DNA reads TGTGCCAGCAGTGACGCAGGGGGCGCGGGCAATCAGCCCCAGCATTTT. Translation: CASSDAGGAGNQPQHF.

The chain employs TRBV7-2 and TRBJ1-3; TRBD1 might be the D (5 bases). Between the trimmed V and J ends, which lost 3 bases and 1 base, there was a span of 7 bases. The germline V gene has CDR1 SGHTA and CDR2 FQGNSA. The CDR3 has 14 amino acids. The CDR3 region is CASSLGLSGNTIYF. The DNA of the CDR3 is TGTGCCAGCAGCTTGGGGCTTTCTGGAAACACCATATATTTT.

CDR3 coding DNA: TGTGCCAGCAGCCCACGAGCCAACTACGAGCAGTACTTC. It specifies CASSPRANYEQYF. This chain joins TRBV9 and TRBJ2-7; D gene ambiguous. In germline, CDR1 is SGDLS, CDR2 YYNGEE. Trimming removed 4 bases at V and 3 bases at J, with 11 bases between. CDR3 length: 13 residues.

V is TRBV7-2 and J is TRBJ2-5; the D gene is possibly TRBD2 (6 bases). Germline CDR1 is SGHTA and CDR2 is FQGNSA. V was shortened by 6 bases and J by 2 bases, with 19 bases between the two germline ends. This CDR3 comprises 16 residues. CDR3 loop: CASSSLGMGLQETQYF. The CDR3 bases are TGTGCCAGCAGTTCATTGGGGATGGGACTTCAAGAGACCCAGTACTTC. Looking up the rest from reference TRBV7-2 and TRBJ2-5 gives the full variable domain: GAGVSQSPSNKVTEKGKDVELRCDPISGHTALYWYRQSLGQGLEFLIYFQGNSAPDKSGLPSDRFSAERTGGSVSTLTIQRTQQEDSAVYLCASSSLGMGLQETQYFGPGTRLLVL.